The TCR beta chain described here comes from a study of molecular identifiers for immune sequencing clone quantification. Across the study: Replicates involved a five-way split of RNA from around 20,000 or 100,000 naive CD8 cells, with sequencing of four.

TCRdb re-called the PCR reads with MiXCR, one entry per CDR3 protein. The sample lists around 460,000 distinct CDR3 sequences, 20% to 25% occurring once. Sorted naive CD8 T cells, roughly 20,000 to 1,100,000, were sequenced from 10%, 30% or 50% RNA. Naive CD8 T cells were FACS-sorted by CD8+CD4-CCR7+CD45RA+ markers. This CDR3 contains 14 residues. The germline V gene has CDR1 SGHAT and CDR2 FQNNGV. The V end was cut by 1 base, the J end by 7 bases, with 14 bases between. This clonotype appeared many times. Source material: naive CD8+ T cells from blood, with Jurkat cell RNA spiked in. The sample's subset: FACS-sorted CD8+CD4-CCR7+CD45RA+ naive T cells. This chain links TRBV11-2 with TRBJ2-7; D might be TRBD1 or TRBD2, each matching 6 bases. This receptor was identified in a human donor in good health. Some libraries in this study had Jurkat cell RNA spiked in. CDR3 nucleotide sequence: TGTGCCAGCAGCTTAGGAGTAGGGGGGTGGGAGCAGTACTTC. This encodes CASSLGVGGWEQYF.